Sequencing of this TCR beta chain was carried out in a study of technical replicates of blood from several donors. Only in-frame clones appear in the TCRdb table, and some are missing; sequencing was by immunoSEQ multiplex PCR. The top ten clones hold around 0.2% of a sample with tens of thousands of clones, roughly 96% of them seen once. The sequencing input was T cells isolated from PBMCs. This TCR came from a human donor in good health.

CDR3 DNA sequence: TGTGCCAGCAGTTTATCGGGCGGGGGGAGAGATACGCAGTATTTT. As protein: CASSLSGGGRDTQYF. The rearrangement uses TRBV27 and TRBJ2-3; TRBD2 matches at 8 bases. Germline assignment: CDR1 MNHEY and CDR2 SMNVEV (reference sequence). V was pared by 0 bases and J by 5 bases, with 4 bases of the junction left unmatched. The CDR3 covers 15 residues.